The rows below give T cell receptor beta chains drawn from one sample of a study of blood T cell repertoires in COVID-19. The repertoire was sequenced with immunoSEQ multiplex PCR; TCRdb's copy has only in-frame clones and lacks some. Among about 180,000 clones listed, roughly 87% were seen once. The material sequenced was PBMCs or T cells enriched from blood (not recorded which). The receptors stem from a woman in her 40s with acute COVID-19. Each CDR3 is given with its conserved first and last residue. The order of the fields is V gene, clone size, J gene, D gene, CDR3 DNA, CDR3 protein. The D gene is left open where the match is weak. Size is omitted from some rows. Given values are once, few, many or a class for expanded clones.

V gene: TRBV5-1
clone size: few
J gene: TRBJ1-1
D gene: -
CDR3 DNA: TGCGCCAGCACCTCCCGCCCTGGGCCCCAGAACACTGAAGCTTTCTTT
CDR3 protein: CASTSRPGPQNTEAFF

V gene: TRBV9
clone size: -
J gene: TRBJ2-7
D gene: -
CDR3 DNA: TGTGCCAGCAGCGTCCAGGGTAGCTCGGTCTACGAGCAGTACTTC
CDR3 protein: CASSVQGSSVYEQYF

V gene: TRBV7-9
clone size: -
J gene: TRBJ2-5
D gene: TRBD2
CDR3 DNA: TGTGCCAGCAGCTCTTTAGCGGGGGGCATGGTATTGAAAGAGACCCAGTACTTC
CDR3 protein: CASSSLAGGMVLKETQYF

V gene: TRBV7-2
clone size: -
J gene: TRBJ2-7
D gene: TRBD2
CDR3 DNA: TGTGCCAGCAGCTTGGCTAGCGGGACGGGCGAGCAGTACTTC
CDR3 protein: CASSLASGTGEQYF

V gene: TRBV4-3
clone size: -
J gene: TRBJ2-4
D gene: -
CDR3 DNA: TGCGCCAGCAGCCAAGATTGGACAGAGGGATTGGCCAAAAACATTCAGTACTTC
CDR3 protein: CASSQDWTEGLAKNIQYF

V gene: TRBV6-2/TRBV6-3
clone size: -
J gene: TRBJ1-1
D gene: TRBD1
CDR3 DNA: TGTGCCAGCAGTTACTCCACTCTGGTACGACAGGGGGCCTATAACACTGAAGCTTTCTTT
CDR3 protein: CASSYSTLVRQGAYNTEAFF

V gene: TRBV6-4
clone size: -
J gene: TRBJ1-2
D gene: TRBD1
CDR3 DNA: TGTGCCAGTCCGGACAGGGCGGACTATGGCTACACCTTC
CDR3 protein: CASPDRADYGYTF

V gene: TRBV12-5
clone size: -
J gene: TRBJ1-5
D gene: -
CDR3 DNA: TGTGCTAGTGCCCCGGGCGGGGGGGGTCAGCCCCAGCATTTT
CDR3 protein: CASAPGGGGQPQHF

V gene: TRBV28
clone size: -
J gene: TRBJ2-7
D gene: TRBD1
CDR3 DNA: TGTGCCAGCATCGGGATCCTAGGGACAGTAGAATCCTACGAGCAGTACTTC
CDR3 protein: CASIGILGTVESYEQYF

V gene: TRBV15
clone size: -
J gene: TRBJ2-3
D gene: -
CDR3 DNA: TGTGCCACCAGCTTTCAATACGGGGGTTCGGATACGCAGTATTTT
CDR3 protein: CATSFQYGGSDTQYF

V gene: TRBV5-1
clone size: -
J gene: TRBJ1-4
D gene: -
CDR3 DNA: TGCGCCAGCAGCTTGCACGGGGGGAATGAAAAACTGTTTTTT
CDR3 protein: CASSLHGGNEKLFF

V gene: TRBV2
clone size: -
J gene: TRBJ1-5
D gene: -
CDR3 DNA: TGTGCCAGCACTAGACAGGGCAATCAGCCCCAGCATTTT
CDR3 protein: CASTRQGNQPQHF